This entry lists 14 T cell receptor beta chains sequenced from one sample in a study of CD8+ T cells in alopecia areata. Indicated treatment: oral pan-JAK inhibitor, 5-10 mg twice daily. Reverse transcription of extracted RNA yielded cDNA, which provided the sequencing template. Profiled with immunoSEQ multiplex PCR; TCRdb holds only in-frame clones, not every one. The sample holds some 200,000 clones, roughly 44% seen once. This sample comprised CD4+ T cells sorted from blood, obtained at approximately week 36, from a patient treated with tofacitinib. Receptor source: a human donor with alopecia areata.

This clone was detected a few times. This rearrangement joins TRBV29-1 to TRBJ1-1; D not resolved. Deletions cut 6 bases from V and 0 bases from J, with 8 bases between. The germline V gene has CDR1 SQVTM and CDR2 ANQGSEA. This CDR3 has 12 amino acids. The DNA of the CDR3 is TGCAGCGTCATCGAGATGAACACTGAAGCTTTCTTT. It yields the protein CSVIEMNTEAFF.

The V gene is TRBV14, the J gene TRBJ2-3; D might be TRBD2 (5 bases). The CDR3 consists of 15 residues. V lost 4 bases and J 4 bases, leaving 15 bases between the germline ends. CDR1 and CDR2 (germline): SGHDN, FVKESK. The DNA of the CDR3 is TGTGCCAGCAGCCCGAGGAGGATAGCAGCAGATACGCAGTATTTT. Amino acid sequence: CASSPRRIAADTQYF.

The genes are TRBV15 and TRBJ2-5; 10 bases fit TRBD2. This CDR3 contains 15 residues. J was trimmed by 5 bases and V by 3 bases; bases with no gene match: 6. From germline, CDR1 is LNHNV and CDR2 YYDKDF (reference sequence). CDR3 protein: CATSRSGRAPETQYF. CDR3 sequence (DNA): TGTGCCACCAGCAGGAGCGGGAGGGCCCCGGAGACCCAGTACTTC.

This clone was observed a few times. The genes are TRBV7-2 and TRBJ1-5, with 9 positions matching TRBD1. CDR3 length equals 17 residues. CDR1 is SGHTA and CDR2 is FQGNSA in the germline V gene. Trimming removed 5 bases from V and 6 bases from J; junction bases left unmatched: 14. As DNA, the CDR3 is TGTGCCAGCAGCCCCAGTGGCGGACAGGGGAACGTTCAGCCCCAGCATTTT. Protein sequence: CASSPSGGQGNVQPQHF.

This clone was seen more than once but under ten times. This chain uses TRBV28 with TRBJ2-2, with D perhaps matching TRBD2 (5 bases). The germline gives CDR1 MDHEN, CDR2 SYDVKM. This CDR3 comprises 15 residues. V was pared by 3 bases and J by 5 bases, with 13 bases between. The CDR3 loop reads CASSFSGGGTGELFF. The CDR3 DNA reads as TGTGCCAGCAGTTTTTCAGGAGGTGGAACCGGGGAGCTGTTTTTT.

This clone has only a few counts. The J gene is TRBJ2-3, the V gene TRBV7-2, with D maybe TRBD1 (5 bases). The V gene's germline CDR1 is SGHTA and CDR2 FQGNSA. V was shortened by 2 bases and J by 2 bases, with 11 bases between the two germline ends. The CDR3 extends over 15 amino acids. CDR3 region: CASSLRPGNTDTQYF. CDR3 DNA: TGTGCCAGCAGCTTACGGCCAGGGAACACAGATACGCAGTATTTT. The full variable domain, in which reference TRBV7-2 and TRBJ2-3 provide the parts outside the CDR3, is GAGVSQSPSNKVTEKGKDVELRCDPISGHTALYWYRQSLGQGLEFLIYFQGNSAPDKSGLPSDRFSAERTGGSVSTLTIQRTQQEDSAVYLCASSLRPGNTDTQYFGPGTRLTVL.

This chain connects TRBV7-3 to TRBJ2-1; D uncertain. Germline V gene sequence: CDR1 SGHTA, CDR2 FQGTGA. V lost 6 bases and J lost 0, with 12 bases in between. There are 15 residues in the CDR3. The chain's CDR3 is CASSSDRDSYNEQFF. In nucleotides, the CDR3 is TGTGCCAGCAGTTCGGACCGCGACTCCTACAATGAGCAGTTCTTC.

This clone was seen a few times. V gene TRBV18 combines with J gene TRBJ2-5; no firm D call. The CDR3 is made up of 17 amino acids. Trimming stripped 2 bases from V and 5 bases from J, with 21 bases between. Germline V gene data show CDR1 as KGHSH and CDR2 as LQKENI. The DNA for the CDR3 is TGTGCCAGCTCACCAATATCCCCAAACGGTCCACGGGAGACCCAGTACTTC. This gives the protein CASSPISPNGPRETQYF.

V is TRBV2 and J is TRBJ1-5; no reliable D call. The germline CDR1 and CDR2 sequences are SNHLY and FYNNEI. The CDR3 spans 15 residues. The ends were cut back, 5 bases at V and 0 bases at J, with 11 bases in the middle. Here the CDR3 DNA reads TGTGCCAGCAGTATTAGACGCAATAGCAATCAGCCCCAGCATTTT. Amino acid sequence: CASSIRRNSNQPQHF. Supplemented by reference TRBV2 and TRBJ1-5, the full variable domain reads EPEVTQTPSHQVTQMGQEVILRCVPISNHLYFYWYRQILGQKVEFLVSFYNNEISEKSEIFDDQFSVERPDGSNFTLKIRSTKLEDSAMYFCASSIRRNSNQPQHFGDGTRLSIL.

The CDR3 nucleotides read TGTGCCAGCAGCCCTCGCGCCTACGAGCAGTACTTC. It is translated as CASSPRAYEQYF. The chain combines TRBV6-5 with TRBJ2-7; D ambiguous. The germline V gene encodes CDR1 MNHEY and CDR2 SVGAGI. CDR3 size: 12 residues. The V end was cut by 6 bases, the J end by 2 bases, with 8 bases between.

The genes are TRBV5-1 and TRBJ2-3; 10 positions agree with TRBD2. Germline CDR1 reads SGHRS; CDR2 reads YFSETQ. This CDR3 region has 14 residues. Trimming cost V 1 base and J 6 bases; bases outside gene matches: 2. Written as DNA, the CDR3 is TGCGCCAGCAGCTTGAGCGGGAGGGGTGATACGCAGTATTTT. It codes for CASSLSGRGDTQYF.

This clone showed up just a few times. The chain joins TRBV29-1 to TRBJ1-1; weak D call: TRBD1 (6 bases). CDR3 length equals 13 residues. CDR1 is SQVTM and CDR2 is ANQGSEA in the germline V gene. V lost 4 bases and J lost 7, with 16 bases in between. Written as DNA, the CDR3 is TGCAGCGTTGTCGATGTGGGGGCAGGTGAAGCTTTCTTT. Protein product: CSVVDVGAGEAFF.

The chain links TRBV5-8 to TRBJ2-5; D remains unclear. Per germline, CDR1 SGHTS and CDR2 YDEGEE. The CDR3 length is 13 residues. V was pared by 5 bases and J by 5 bases, with 13 bases between. The CDR3 coding sequence is TGTGCCAGCAGACCGACGGTTTGGGAGACCCAGTACTTC. This codes for CASRPTVWETQYF.

The chain carries TRBV27 and TRBJ2-1; D is perhaps TRBD1 (6 bases). This CDR3 is built from 15 residues. Germline lookup yields CDR1 MNHEY and CDR2 SMNVEV (reference sequence). V was pared by 5 bases and J by 3 bases, with 14 bases between. As DNA, the CDR3 is TGTGCCAGCAGTCCCACGGACAGCCGCTACAATGAGCAGTTCTTC. Translating it yields CASSPTDSRYNEQFF.